Here is one T cell receptor (beta chain) with its context. The clone's antigen remains unknown. These data come from a study of CXCR3-negative and CXCR3-positive naive CD8 T cells (dated by TCRdb to the late 2010s). General notes on the study: In total, approximately 130 million TRB reads were obtained, corresponding to roughly 1.5 +/- 0.3 million reads per library. The TRBV-TRBJ cluster analysis covered naive subsets from several donors and memory cells from 3 donors. The diversity and physicochemical repertoire analyses included roughly ten donors pooled from two independent experiments.

What the work shows at the level of the full study, not this receptor alone: Repertoire diversity was comparably high in both naive subsets but much lower in memory CD8+ T cells. Surface CD5, linked to self-reactivity in mice, was comparable between naive subsets; TCR interaction strength was therefore also inferred from TRB CDR3 physicochemical properties. Naive CXCR3-negative and CXCR3-positive cells from the same donor showed similar TRBV-TRBJ usage, whereas memory cells showed distinct patterns. TRB CDR3s from CXCR3-positive naive cells showed higher hydrophobicity (lower Kidera factor 4), lower energy, and higher strength and volume indices than CXCR3-negative naive cells. Freshly isolated PBMCs were used for most assays because CXCR3 expression partially decreased after cryopreservation.

The germline V gene supplies CDR1 SQVTM and CDR2 ANQGSEA. Counted from cysteine to phenylalanine, this CDR3 has 14 amino acids. DNA was not recorded. For every CD8+ T cell subset, fewer than 350,000 cells were flow-sorted straight into RLT lysis buffer, and each subset was sorted in triplicate. To keep memory contaminants out, a stringent definition of naive CD8+ T cells was applied: CD45RO-CCR7+CD27+CD95-. Peripheral blood mononuclear cells were isolated from buffy coats by standard density gradient centrifugation. A FACSAria III was used to flow-sort naive CXCR3-negative and CXCR3-positive CD8+ T cells. An RNeasy Mini Kit was used to extract total RNA from the sorted cells. The sequencer listed for this sample is NextSeq 550. The Human TCR Profiling Kit (MiLaboratory) was used to make UMI-labeled 5' RACE TRB cDNA libraries. cDNA synthesis used the entire amount of extracted RNA, and PCR amplification then used the entire amount of cDNA produced. The libraries were made side by side, with each library going through the same number of PCR cycles. The study's own analysis went as follows. MIGEC and MiXCR extracted about 50,000 +/- 10,000 unique UMI-labeled TRB cDNA molecules per library, requiring at least two reads per UMI. On average, each library contained approximately 40,000 +/- 10,000 functional in-frame TRB CDR3 nucleotide clonotypes without stop codons. After each sample was downsampled to 5000 UMI-labeled TRB molecules, VDJtools was used to calculate diversity metrics such as normalized Shannon-Wiener and Chao1. Clonotype-size-weighted physicochemical properties of the central five CDR3 residues (interaction energy, strength, volume and Kidera factor 4) were computed in VDJtools. TCRdb reprocessed the reads and lists each CDR3 protein sequence as a single entry, with no DNA. The V and J calls and clone size come from TCRdb's table, not from the authors' own analysis. The sample table gives approximately 140,000 distinct CDR3 sequences. The ten largest make up approximately 0.27% of the sample.

This receptor was identified in a human donor in good health. Some clones in this sample may be carry-over from other donors' samples. The sequencing input was naive CXCR3+ CD8+ T cells from blood. Read against the paper, the sample's cell subset or site label means: CD45RO-CCR7+CD27+CD95- naive CD8+ T cells expressing CXCR3 (TNR3+). The receptor chain draws on TRBV29-1 and TRBJ2-2; the TCRdb D gene call, TRBD1, has no DNA to confirm it. The CDR3 is CSVEQGVNTGELFF.